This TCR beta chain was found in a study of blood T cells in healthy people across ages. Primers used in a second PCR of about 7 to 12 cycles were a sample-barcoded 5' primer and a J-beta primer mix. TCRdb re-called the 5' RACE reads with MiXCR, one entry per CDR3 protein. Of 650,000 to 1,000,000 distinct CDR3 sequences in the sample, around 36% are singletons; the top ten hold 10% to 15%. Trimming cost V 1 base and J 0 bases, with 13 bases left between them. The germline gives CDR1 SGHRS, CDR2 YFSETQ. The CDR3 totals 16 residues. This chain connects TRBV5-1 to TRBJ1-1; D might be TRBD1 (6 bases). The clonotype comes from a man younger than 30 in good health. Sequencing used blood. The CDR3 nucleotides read TGCGCCAGCAGCTTGTGGGGGGCAGGAATGAACACTGAAGCTTTCTTT. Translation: CASSLWGAGMNTEAFF.